This T cell receptor beta chain is from a study of blood T cells in healthy people across ages. Study-level results: Per million T cells, the diversity of TCR beta decreased roughly linearly as age advanced.

The V gene end was trimmed by 5 bases and the J gene end by 6 bases; junction bases not matched to a gene: 11. The CDR3 extends over 15 amino acids. In germline, CDR1 is GTSNPN, CDR2 SVGIG (reference sequence). The second PCR ran about 6 to 11 cycles with a sample-barcoded 5' primer and J-beta primers. TCRdb recomputed calls from the 5' RACE reads with MiXCR, one row per CDR3 protein. In the table there are 850,000 to 950,000 distinct CDR3 sequences, 29% of which are singletons. This clonotype was seen many times. What it recognizes is unknown. The sequenced sample was blood. The TCR was taken from an elderly woman in good health. The chain has TRBV30 and TRBJ2-1; 9 bases line up with TRBD1. CDR3 amino acids: CAWQANRGLRNEQFF. In nucleotides, the CDR3 is TGTGCCTGGCAGGCAAACAGGGGGCTTCGCAATGAGCAGTTCTTC. Filled out from reference TRBV30 and TRBJ2-1, the complete variable domain reads SQTIHQWPATLVQPVGSPLSLECTVEGTSNPNLYWYRQAAGRGLQLLFYSVGIGQISSEVPQNLSASRPQDRQFILSSKKLLLSDSGFYLCAWQANRGLRNEQFFGPGTRLTVL.